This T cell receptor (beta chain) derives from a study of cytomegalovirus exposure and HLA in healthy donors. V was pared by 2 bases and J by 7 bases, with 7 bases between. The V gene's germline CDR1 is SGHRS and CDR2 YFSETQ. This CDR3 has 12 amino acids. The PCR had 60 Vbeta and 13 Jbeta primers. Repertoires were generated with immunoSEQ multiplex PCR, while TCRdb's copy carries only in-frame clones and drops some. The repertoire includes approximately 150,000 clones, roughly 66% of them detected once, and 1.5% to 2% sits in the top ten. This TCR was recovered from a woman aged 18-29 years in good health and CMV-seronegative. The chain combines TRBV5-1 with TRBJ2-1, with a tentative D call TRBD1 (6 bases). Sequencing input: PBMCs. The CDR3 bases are TGCGCCAGCAGCTTTCAGGGGAATGAGCAGTTCTTC. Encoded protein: CASSFQGNEQFF.